In its sample, the clone carrying this T cell receptor (beta chain) was seen a few times. The sorted Tregs were CD4+CD25+CD127-/low cells. Constant-region reverse primers amplified full-length variable regions, followed by semi-nested Nested Universal Primer A PCR. TCRdb passed the 5' RACE reads through MiXCR, listing each CDR3 protein once. The table includes roughly 57,000 distinct CDR3 sequences, less than 25% detected once. Sequencing was done on a sample of tumor-infiltrating Tregs sorted from the breast tumor. The receptor was isolated from a female donor with breast cancer.

The DNA for the CDR3 is TGTGCCAGCAGCCAAGAGGCCGGGACAGGCGTTGAAAAACTGTTTTTT. This sequence encodes CASSQEAGTGVEKLFF. This chain uses TRBV4-2 with TRBJ1-4, with 8 bases that match TRBD1. The CDR3 is 16 amino acids. Trimming at V came to 0 bases and at J to 7 bases, leaving 7 bases not matched to a gene. Germline CDR1 LGHNA, CDR2 YNFKEQ.